A selection of T cell receptor beta chains follows, all from one sample in a study of T cell repertoires in aging, cancer and after chemotherapy. From the multiplex PCR reads, TCRdb called clonotypes with MiXCR, one entry per CDR3 protein. The table records 9,500 or so distinct CDR3 sequences, 33% of them present only once. The sample was blood. These TCRs come from a human donor in good health. CDR3s include the opening cysteine and the closing phenylalanine or tryptophan. D genes are given only for firm matches. The size entry is marked missing in some rows and otherwise reads once, few, many or a size class.

>TRBV30|TRBJ1-6|NA|few
CAWSTGWGKGSNSPLHF
TGTGCCTGGAGTACGGGTTGGGGGAAGGGTAGCAATTCACCCCTCCACTTT
>TRBV20-1|TRBJ1-5|TRBD1|NA
CSARAGQGSQPQHF
TGCAGTGCTAGAGCGGGACAGGGTTCTCAGCCCCAGCATTTT
>TRBV6-6|TRBJ2-3|NA|NA
CASSYGGAASDTQYF
TGTGCCAGCAGTTACGGCGGGGCAGCATCGGATACGCAGTATTTT
>TRBV6-5|TRBJ1-2|NA|NA
CASSWGPFEGYTF
TGTGCCAGCAGCTGGGGGCCCTTTGAGGGCTACACCTTC
>TRBV24-1|TRBJ2-1|NA|NA
CATSDFGGEQFF
TGTGCCACCAGTGATTTTGGGGGTGAGCAGTTCTTC
>TRBV12-3/TRBV12-4|TRBJ2-2|TRBD2|NA
CASSLRLAGGSRELFF
TGTGCCAGCAGTCTCCGACTAGCGGGGGGTTCGCGGGAGCTGTTTTTT
>TRBV30|TRBJ2-3|NA|few
CAWKVGRGRDTQYF
TGTGCCTGGAAGGTTGGAAGGGGTCGGGATACGCAGTATTTT
>TRBV11-3|TRBJ2-1|NA|few
CASSTGTPYNEQFF
TGTGCCAGCAGCACCGGGACTCCCTACAATGAGCAGTTCTTC
>TRBV12-3/TRBV12-4|TRBJ1-2|TRBD1|once
CASSFGDRGRGYTF
TGTGCCAGCAGTTTTGGGGACAGGGGTAGAGGCTACACCTTC
>TRBV6-2/TRBV6-3|TRBJ2-1|TRBD2|NA
CASSYSTSSGYNEQFF
TGTGCCAGCAGTTACTCGACGTCTAGCGGATACAATGAGCAGTTCTTC
>TRBV5-6|TRBJ1-2|NA|NA
CASSFGITNYGYTF
TGTGCCAGCAGCTTCGGAATTACTAACTATGGCTACACCTTC
>TRBV5-5|TRBJ2-2|TRBD1|medium-sized
CASSLGPGGNTGELFF
TGTGCCAGCAGCTTGGGTCCAGGGGGGAACACCGGGGAGCTGTTTTTT
>TRBV6-6|TRBJ2-1|NA|few
CAGESRENNEQFF
TGTGCCGGAGAGTCTCGGGAAAACAATGAGCAGTTCTTC
>TRBV27|TRBJ1-2|NA|NA
CASSSLGQSMGYTF
TGTGCCAGCAGTTCCCTCGGACAGTCTATGGGCTACACCTTC
>TRBV15|TRBJ2-5|TRBD1|few
CATSRAGQFQETQYF
TGTGCCACCAGCAGAGCGGGACAGTTCCAAGAGACCCAGTACTTC
>TRBV11-3|TRBJ2-3|TRBD2|medium-sized
CASSRRSGGAALPDTQYF
TGTGCCAGCAGCCGCCGAAGCGGGGGGGCCGCCTTGCCAGATACGCAGTATTTT
>TRBV20-1|TRBJ2-7|NA|NA
CGASDERTYEQYF
TGCGGTGCTAGCGACGAACGGACCTACGAGCAGTACTTC
>TRBV11-3|TRBJ2-7|NA|NA
CASSSRGQTPWEQYF
TGTGCCAGCAGCTCGCGGGGACAGACCCCCTGGGAGCAGTACTTC
>TRBV11-3|TRBJ2-5|NA|medium-sized
CASSPDMEQETQYF
TGTGCCAGCAGCCCGGACATGGAGCAAGAGACCCAGTACTTC
>TRBV5-1|TRBJ2-2|NA|NA
CASSLNQVTGELFF
TGCGCCAGCAGCTTGAACCAGGTCACCGGGGAGCTGTTTTTT
>TRBV5-1|TRBJ2-1|NA|few
CASSLTRGAFNEQFF
TGCGCCAGCAGCTTGACTCGGGGCGCCTTCAATGAGCAGTTCTTC
>TRBV27|TRBJ1-2|NA|NA
CASGKSRGYGYTF
TGTGCCAGCGGGAAAAGCAGGGGTTACGGCTACACCTTC
>TRBV6-4|TRBJ1-6|TRBD1|NA
CASSVNRGLDSPLHF
TGTGCCAGCAGTGTAAACAGGGGGCTAGATTCACCCCTCCACTTT
>TRBV27|TRBJ1-1|TRBD1|NA
CASSLQGATEAFF
TGTGCCAGCAGTCTGCAGGGGGCCACTGAAGCTTTCTTT
>TRBV6-5|TRBJ1-1|NA|NA
CASSYEDLLPEAFF
TGTGCCAGCAGTTACGAGGACCTTCTACCTGAAGCTTTCTTT
>TRBV15|TRBJ1-4|TRBD1|NA
CATSRPTGGSEKLFF
TGTGCCACCAGCAGGCCTACAGGGGGAAGTGAAAAACTGTTTTTT
>TRBV18|TRBJ1-2|NA|NA
CASSPDRNYGYTF
TGTGCCAGCTCCCCTGACAGGAACTATGGCTACACCTTC
>TRBV7-9|TRBJ2-1|NA|NA
CASSFFVEQFF
TGTGCCAGCAGCTTTTTCGTTGAGCAGTTCTTC
>TRBV27|TRBJ1-1|NA|NA
CASSFPPHKMNTEAFF
TGTGCCAGCAGTTTCCCACCCCACAAGATGAACACTGAAGCTTTCTTT
>TRBV11-3|TRBJ2-2|TRBD2|medium-sized
CASSSLSGKNTGELFF
TGTGCCAGCAGCTCCCTTAGCGGGAAGAACACCGGGGAGCTGTTTTTT
>TRBV11-3|TRBJ2-1|NA|medium-sized
CASSLGRAGLYNEQFF
TGTGCCAGCAGCTTAGGACGCGCGGGGCTCTACAATGAGCAGTTCTTC
>TRBV5-1|TRBJ2-7|TRBD2|NA
CASRSGGAPYEQYF
TGCGCCAGCAGGTCCGGGGGGGCCCCCTACGAGCAGTACTTC
>TRBV19|TRBJ1-2|TRBD1|NA
CASSISQQGAGYGYTF
TGTGCCAGTAGTATCTCCCAACAGGGGGCCGGATATGGCTACACCTTC
>TRBV30|TRBJ1-6|NA|few
CAWSVRGENSPLHF
TGTGCCTGGAGTGTACGTGGGGAGAATTCACCCCTCCACTTT
>TRBV19|TRBJ1-6|NA|few
CASSMERYSPLHF
TGTGCCAGTAGTATGGAAAGGTACTCACCCCTCCACTTT
>TRBV6-2/TRBV6-3|TRBJ2-1|NA|few
CASSEGGGRVDEQFF
TGTGCCAGCAGTGAGGGAGGGGGCAGGGTAGATGAGCAGTTCTTC
>TRBV11-3|TRBJ2-3|NA|NA
CASSLENTDTQYF
TGTGCCAGCAGCTTAGAGAACACAGATACGCAGTATTTT
>TRBV6-5|TRBJ1-2|TRBD1|few
CASSYVRTGIGYGYTF
TGTGCCAGCAGTTATGTTAGGACAGGGATTGGCTATGGCTACACCTTC
>TRBV6-1|TRBJ2-7|TRBD2|few
CASRAGGSYEQYF
TGTGCCAGCAGGGCGGGGGGCTCCTACGAGCAGTACTTC
>TRBV5-1|TRBJ1-5|NA|NA
CASSLEGGGKQPQHF
TGCGCCAGCAGCCTGGAAGGGGGAGGGAAGCAGCCCCAGCATTTT
>TRBV6-5|TRBJ2-5|NA|few
CASKRTQYF
TGTGCCAGCAAGAGGACCCAGTACTTC
>TRBV12-3/TRBV12-4|TRBJ2-4|TRBD1|NA
CASSSPTTGAKNIQYF
TGTGCCAGCAGTTCCCCAACGACAGGGGCCAAAAACATTCAGTACTTC
>TRBV7-4|TRBJ2-7|TRBD2|NA
CASSPHGLAGDSYEQYF
TGTGCCAGCAGCCCCCACGGACTAGCGGGGGATAGCTACGAGCAGTACTTC
>TRBV20-1|TRBJ2-3|TRBD2|NA
CSASSRGGSRTDTQYF
TGCAGTGCTAGTTCGCGGGGGGGTTCCCGCACAGATACGCAGTATTTT
>TRBV15|TRBJ1-1|NA|NA
CATSKEQRLNTEAFF
TGTGCCACCAGCAAAGAACAGAGACTGAACACTGAAGCTTTCTTT
>TRBV18|TRBJ1-5|NA|few
CASSPENSNQPQHF
TGTGCCAGCTCACCTGAAAATAGCAATCAGCCCCAGCATTTT
>TRBV6-8|TRBJ1-1|NA|NA
CASSSTVNTEAFF
TGTGCCAGCAGTTCGACGGTGAACACTGAAGCTTTCTTT
>TRBV6-5|TRBJ2-5|TRBD1|NA
CASSPGTGRRETQYF
TGTGCCAGCAGTCCCGGGACAGGGAGAAGAGAGACCCAGTACTTC
>TRBV11-3|TRBJ2-2|TRBD1|medium-sized
CASSYRQGSFGELFF
TGTGCCAGCAGCTACCGACAGGGGTCTTTCGGGGAGCTGTTTTTT
>TRBV19|TRBJ2-7|NA|NA
CASTNPGEQYF
TGTGCCAGTACCAACCCCGGCGAGCAGTACTTC
>TRBV30|TRBJ2-7|NA|few
CAWSSSGDEQYF
TGTGCCTGGAGTTCTTCCGGGGACGAGCAGTACTTC
>TRBV12-3/TRBV12-4|TRBJ1-2|NA|NA
CASSLAVGYTF
TGTGCCAGCAGTTTGGCAGTTGGCTACACCTTC
>TRBV30|TRBJ2-7|TRBD2|NA
CAWSPPSGGGYEQYF
TGTGCCTGGAGTCCGCCTAGCGGGGGCGGGTACGAGCAGTACTTC
>TRBV20-1|TRBJ2-7|TRBD2|NA
CSASLRLAGGYEQYF
TGCAGTGCTAGCCTCAGACTAGCGGGAGGCTACGAGCAGTACTTC
>TRBV6-2/TRBV6-3|TRBJ1-5|TRBD1|NA
CASSYGTDNQPQHF
TGTGCCAGCAGTTATGGGACAGACAATCAGCCCCAGCATTTT
>TRBV24-1|TRBJ1-2|NA|NA
CATSDLEGDNTF
TGTGCCACCAGTGACCTGGAAGGGGACAACACCTTC
>TRBV6-5|TRBJ1-6|NA|NA
CASSGGTRGDSPLHF
TGTGCCAGCAGCGGGGGGACAAGGGGGGATTCACCCCTCCACTTT
>TRBV24-1|TRBJ2-6|TRBD2|few
CATSRGGERGANVLTF
TGTGCCACCAGTCGGGGGGGGGAGCGGGGGGCCAACGTCCTGACTTTC
>TRBV6-1|TRBJ2-7|NA|NA
CASSEKGTNEQYF
TGTGCCAGCAGTGAAAAAGGGACAAACGAGCAGTACTTC